This T cell receptor (beta chain) comes out of a study of shared clonotypes between healthy human individuals. Clones were read by immunoSEQ multiplex PCR, and TCRdb kept only the in-frame ones, dropping some. The sample lists about 1.1 million clones; 60% to 80% were seen once. J was trimmed by 4 bases and V by 4 bases; bases with no gene match: 7. The CDR3 covers 15 residues. CDR1 is SGHKS and CDR2 is YYEKEE in the germline V gene (reference sequence). The clonotype comes from a man between 18 and 35 years old in good health. Some clones in this sample may be carry-over from other donors' samples. Sequenced material: memory CD4+ T cells from PBMCs. Subset indicated: CD45RA-negative fraction. The genes are TRBV5-5 and TRBJ1-2; 10 nucleotides match TRBD1. CDR3 amino acids: CASSRGDRGPYGYTF. The CDR3 region has the DNA TGTGCCAGCAGCCGAGGGGACAGGGGACCCTATGGCTACACCTTC.